These 9 T cell receptor beta chains share one sample of origin, sequenced in a study of blood T cell repertoires in COVID-19. Measured with immunoSEQ multiplex PCR; TCRdb has only the in-frame clones, and not every one. The sample has 200,000 to 250,000 clones; 85% are singletons. The source material was PBMCs or T cells enriched from blood (not recorded which). The receptors shown here come from a woman in her forties or fifties with acute COVID-19.

The CDR3 DNA sequence: TGTGCCAGCAGCCAAGCACCAGGGTCTGGAAACACCATATATTTT. Protein product: CASSQAPGSGNTIYF. The genes are TRBV3-1 (or the pseudogene TRBV3-2) and TRBJ1-3; maybe TRBD1 (5 bases). The CDR3 is 15 amino acids. V was pared by 1 base and J by 1 base, with 8 bases between. Germline lookup yields CDR1 LGHDT and CDR2 YNNKEL (reference sequence).

This rearrangement joins TRBV9 to TRBJ1-3, with D possibly TRBD1 on 5 matching bases. V was shortened by 0 bases and J by 4 bases, with 17 bases between the two germline ends. This CDR3 comprises 17 residues. Germline CDR1 and CDR2: SGDLS and YYNGEE. CDR3 bases: TGTGCCAGCAGCGTAGGTCCGGGGGGGTTAAAAGGAAACACCATATATTTT. The encoded protein is CASSVGPGGLKGNTIYF.

This rearrangement joins TRBV5-1 to TRBJ1-6, with D possibly TRBD1 on 5 matching bases. CDR3 length equals 15 residues. Germline CDR1 SGHRS, CDR2 YFSETQ. Trimming cost V 0 bases and J 10 bases, with 14 bases left between them. The CDR3 loop is CASSLEDGAESPLHF. The CDR3 region has the DNA TGCGCCAGCAGCTTGGAAGATGGGGCGGAATCACCCCTCCACTTT.

V usage is TRBV27 and J usage is TRBJ1-2; D might be TRBD1 (6 bases). V was pared by 7 bases and J by 4 bases, with 13 bases between. This CDR3 is built from 13 residues. In germline, CDR1 is MNHEY, CDR2 SMNVEV (reference sequence). In nucleotides, the CDR3 is TGTGCCAGCACCCTGCGGACAGTCTATGGCTACACCTTC. It encodes CASTLRTVYGYTF.

The chain carries TRBV27 and TRBJ1-4, with 9 bases fitting TRBD1. CDR3 length equals 17 residues. The J segment lost 4 bases and the V segment lost 4 bases, leaving 10 bases of the junction unmatched. Germline V gene data show CDR1 as MNHEY and CDR2 as SMNVEV (reference sequence). The CDR3: CASSSPGQGGLNEKLFF. Here the CDR3 DNA reads TGTGCCAGCAGTTCGCCGGGACAGGGTGGCCTTAATGAAAAACTGTTTTTT.

This clone was detected only a few times. This chain uses TRBV3-1 (or the pseudogene TRBV3-2) with TRBJ1-1, with D hard to call. Trimming shortened V by 2 bases and J by 2 bases, and 3 bases separated the two germline ends. The CDR3 contains 12 residues. The germline V gene has CDR1 LGHDT and CDR2 YNNKEL (reference sequence). In DNA, the CDR3 is TGTGCCAGCAGCCAAATAAACACTGAAGCTTTCTTT. This encodes CASSQINTEAFF.

The chain joins TRBV7-2 to TRBJ1-2; 7 nucleotides agree with TRBD1. Per germline, CDR1 SGHTA and CDR2 FQGNSA. The ends lost 7 bases at V and 8 bases at J; junction bases unmatched: 16. CDR3 length equals 15 residues. The CDR3 DNA follows: TGTGCCAGCACCCGACAGGGTACGGCCCGGGGAGGCTACACCTTC. This encodes CASTRQGTARGGYTF.

CDR3 nucleotide sequence: TGTGCCAGCAGTTTCCAGCGGCCCTACGAGCAGTACTTC. Its protein is CASSFQRPYEQYF. V usage is TRBV27 and J usage is TRBJ2-7; D might be TRBD2 (5 bases). The CDR3 has 13 amino acids. V was trimmed by 3 bases and J by 2 bases, leaving 8 bases between them. CDR1 MNHEY and CDR2 SMNVEV come from the germline V gene (reference sequence).

This rearrangement joins TRBV9 to TRBJ2-1, with D possibly being TRBD1 (6 bases). This CDR3 contains 16 residues. Trimming pared 0 bases from V and 5 bases from J, leaving 15 bases between. The germline gives CDR1 SGDLS, CDR2 YYNGEE. DNA of the CDR3: TGTGCCAGCAGCGTAGCAGGGGCAGCAAACCACAATGAGCAGTTCTTC. This translates into CASSVAGAANHNEQFF.